In its sample, the clone carrying this T cell receptor (beta chain) was seen once. The antigen is unknown. The record originates from a study of cytomegalovirus exposure and HLA in healthy donors. Study results and caveats: Reported performance of the classifier showed diagnosis of cytomegalovirus status with high specificity and sensitivity. Later, an analysis found that TCR clusters from the first cohort tended to co-occur in the roughly 110 validation repertoires. The study labeled about 160 TCR beta chains cytomegalovirus-associated.

Sequenced by immunoSEQ multiplex PCR; TCRdb stores in-frame clones only, minus some. Here the sample spans about 140,000 clones, around 80% being singletons. This CDR3 has 18 residues. CDR1 is SGHDT and CDR2 is YYEEEE in the germline V gene. With 3 bases clipped from V and 5 bases from J, the junction kept 17 bases outside the gene matches. The genes are TRBV5-6 and TRBJ2-3, with 8 bases lining up with TRBD1. This receptor was identified in a man younger than 45 in good health and CMV-seropositive. The sequenced sample was PBMCs. In DNA, the CDR3 is TGTGCCAGCAGCTCCCATTTAACGGGCAGGGGGCAGGGAGATACGCAGTATTTT. Translating it yields CASSSHLTGRGQGDTQYF. The full variable domain, rest sourced from reference TRBV5-6 and TRBJ2-3, is DAGVTQSPTHLIKTRGQQVTLRCSPKSGHDTVSWYQQALGQGPQFIFQYYEEEERQRGNFPDRFSGHQFPNYSSELNVNALLLGDSALYLCASSSHLTGRGQGDTQYFGPGTRLTVL.